The rows below give T cell receptor beta chains drawn from one sample of a study of OX40 agonist ivuxolimab in advanced cancers. Here immunoSEQ multiplex PCR was the method, and the copy in TCRdb shows in-frame clones only, minus some. The sample lists tens of thousands of clones; 70% to 90% were seen once. The sample consisted of CD4+ or CD8+ T cells sorted from blood, taken in a trial of the OX40 agonist ivuxolimab. Receptors originate from an adult with an advanced solid tumor such as melanoma, head and neck, liver or kidney cancer. Both conserved end residues are part of each CDR3. A D gene is named only where the DNA matches it firmly. Expanded clones are given a class, and other clones once, few, many or no size at all.

cdr3_aa cdr3_nt j_call v_call d_call clone_size
CASSRRTARSYNEQFF TGTGCCAGCAGCCGCCGGACAGCCCGCTCCTACAATGAGCAGTTCTTC TRBJ2-1 TRBV11-2 NA NA
CASSQQGGMFF TGTGCCAGCAGCCAGCAGGGGGGTATGTTCTTC TRBJ2-1 TRBV6-5 NA NA
CASSSLGGTQETQYF TGTGCCAGCAGCTCCCTAGGGGGCACCCAAGAGACCCAGTACTTC TRBJ2-5 TRBV4-2 TRBD1 NA
CASSPVLAGVRTDTQYF TGTGCCAGCTCACCTGTATTAGCGGGAGTACGCACAGATACGCAGTATTTT TRBJ2-3 TRBV18 TRBD2 NA
CASSLVSGQGYGYTF TGTGCCAGCAGCTTGGTCTCCGGACAGGGGTATGGCTACACCTTC TRBJ1-2 TRBV5-6 TRBD1 few
CASSSTGAGETEAFF TGTGCCAGCAGTTCCACAGGGGCAGGTGAAACTGAAGCTTTCTTT TRBJ1-1 TRBV28 TRBD1 NA
CASSLKGDTEAFF TGTGCCAGCAGCTTAAAAGGGGACACTGAAGCTTTCTTT TRBJ1-1 TRBV7-2 NA NA
CASSGGRAGAVETQYF TGTGCCAGCAGTGGGGGAAGGGCGGGGGCTGTGGAGACCCAGTACTTC TRBJ2-5 TRBV25-1 NA NA
CASSPPAGNTIYF TGTGCCAGCTCACCCCCGGCGGGAAACACCATATATTTT TRBJ1-3 TRBV18 NA NA
CASSLGLADQETQYF TGTGCCAGCAGCTTGGGACTAGCGGACCAAGAGACCCAGTACTTC TRBJ2-5 TRBV4-2 TRBD2 NA
CATSHRDSSYEQYF TGTGCCACAAGCCACCGGGACAGCTCCTACGAGCAGTACTTC TRBJ2-7 TRBV15 TRBD1 NA
CASSLESGQGASQHF TGTGCCAGCAGCTTAGAGTCGGGACAGGGAGCTTCACAGCATTTT TRBJ1-5 TRBV7-2 TRBD1 NA
CASSRQGGGFANTGELFF TGCGCCAGCAGCAGGCAGGGCGGTGGGTTCGCGAACACCGGGGAGCTGTTTTTT TRBJ2-2 TRBV5-1 NA NA
CASSANRGYEQYF TGCGCCAGCAGTGCGAACAGGGGCTACGAGCAGTACTTC TRBJ2-7 TRBV10-1 TRBD1 NA
CASSLTSQETQYF TGTGCCAGCAGTTTAACTAGCCAAGAGACCCAGTACTTC TRBJ2-5 TRBV6-5 NA NA
CASREQGLPMTGELFF TGTGCCAGCAGGGAACAGGGGCTACCGATGACCGGGGAGCTGTTTTTT TRBJ2-2 TRBV2 TRBD1 NA
CASSEGGASNQPQHF TGTGCCAGCAGTGAAGGCGGGGCTAGCAATCAGCCCCAGCATTTT TRBJ1-5 TRBV6-1 NA few
CASSPAAKENEQFF TGTGCCAGCTCACCAGCGGCTAAAGAGAATGAGCAGTTCTTC TRBJ2-1 TRBV18 NA NA
CASSQETSSEQYF TGTGCCAGCAGCCAAGAGACTAGTTCCGAGCAGTACTTC TRBJ2-7 TRBV7-2 NA NA
CASSLDQGANTDTQYF TGTGCCAGCAGCTTAGATCAGGGAGCTAACACAGATACGCAGTATTTT TRBJ2-3 TRBV11-2 NA once
CASSDGQGVYNEQFF TGCGCCAGCAGTGACGGACAGGGAGTGTACAATGAGCAGTTCTTC TRBJ2-1 TRBV10-2 TRBD1 NA
CASSLESGVTGELFF TGTGCCAGCAGCTTAGAATCAGGGGTCACCGGGGAGCTGTTTTTT TRBJ2-2 TRBV7-9 NA NA
CAISPGQGKNTEAFF TGTGCCATCAGTCCGGGACAGGGAAAGAACACTGAAGCTTTCTTT TRBJ1-1 TRBV10-3 TRBD1 NA
CASSLPLAGGSYEQYF TGTGCCAGCAGCCTCCCGTTAGCGGGAGGTTCCTACGAGCAGTACTTC TRBJ2-7 TRBV11-2 TRBD2 NA
CASSETGGGSGANVLTF TGTGCCAGCAGCGAGACAGGGGGCGGATCTGGGGCCAACGTCCTGACTTTC TRBJ2-6 TRBV7-2 TRBD1 NA
CASSYAAGVYNEQFF TGTGCCAGCAGTTACGCGGCAGGGGTCTACAATGAGCAGTTCTTC TRBJ2-1 TRBV6-6 NA NA
CSGNYGTSGSQETQYF TGCAGCGGGAATTACGGGACTAGCGGTTCCCAAGAGACCCAGTACTTC TRBJ2-5 TRBV29-1 TRBD2 few
CASSLGGSGSFGDTQYF TGTGCCAGCAGCTTAGGTGGTAGCGGGAGTTTTGGAGATACGCAGTATTTT TRBJ2-3 TRBV7-8 TRBD2 NA
CASSSPGGLAYEQYF TGTGCCAGCAGCTCACCGGGAGGGCTGGCCTACGAGCAGTACTTC TRBJ2-7 TRBV5-4 TRBD2 NA
CASSTTGAYEQYF TGTGCCAGCAGTACAACAGGGGCCTACGAGCAGTACTTC TRBJ2-7 TRBV2 TRBD1 NA
CASSLSISYNEQFF TGTGCCAGCAGCTTAAGCATCTCCTACAATGAGCAGTTCTTC TRBJ2-1 TRBV7-9 NA NA
CSATDNYEQYF TGCAGTGCGACGGACAACTACGAGCAGTACTTC TRBJ2-7 TRBV20-1 NA NA
CASSVATGSDTQYF TGTGCCAGCAGTGTAGCGACAGGGTCCGACACCCAGTACTTC TRBJ2-5 TRBV6-5 TRBD1 NA
CASSIQPGQGYYGYTF TGTGCCAGCAGCATTCAACCGGGACAGGGGTACTATGGCTACACCTTC TRBJ1-2 TRBV7-9 TRBD1 NA
CASSFGGWGGYTF TGTGCCAGCAGTTTTGGGGGGTGGGGTGGCTACACCTTC TRBJ1-2 TRBV28 NA NA
CASSSRGSGNYEQYF TGTGCCAGCAGTTCCCGGGGTAGCGGGAACTACGAGCAGTACTTC TRBJ2-7 TRBV28 TRBD2 once
CASSQTYYGSQETQYF TGCGCCAGCAGCCAAACCTATTATGGGTCGCAAGAGACCCAGTACTTC TRBJ2-5 TRBV4-1 NA NA
CASRRARTSAYEQYF TGTGCCAGCAGACGCGCCCGGACTAGCGCGTACGAGCAGTACTTC TRBJ2-7 TRBV6-6 TRBD2 NA
CASSQDWVRGKSYNEQFF TGTGCCAGCAGCCAAGATTGGGTCCGGGGGAAATCCTACAATGAGCAGTTCTTC TRBJ2-1 TRBV14 NA NA
CASSQVGSSYNEQFF TGCGCCAGCAGCCAAGTGGGGAGCTCCTACAATGAGCAGTTCTTC TRBJ2-1 TRBV4-1 NA NA
CASSPDSNEKLFF TGCGCCAGCAGCCCGGACAGTAACGAAAAACTGTTTTTT TRBJ1-4 TRBV5-1 NA NA
CASSSDRMSYTF TGTGCCAGCAGCTCGGACCGGATGAGCTACACCTTC TRBJ1-2 TRBV6-6 NA NA
CASSLAPAGGGSEQFF TGCGCCAGCAGCTTGGCGCCAGCGGGAGGCGGATCTGAGCAGTTCTTC TRBJ2-1 TRBV5-1 TRBD2 NA
CASSGAFF TGTGCCAGTTCTGGGGCTTTCTTT TRBJ1-1 TRBV19 NA NA
CSVSSVSHNEQFF TGCAGCGTTTCCTCGGTAAGCCACAATGAGCAGTTCTTC TRBJ2-1 TRBV29-1 NA NA
CASSQALGRDSYNEQFF TGTGCCAGCAGCCAAGCCCTTGGGCGGGACTCCTACAATGAGCAGTTCTTC TRBJ2-1 TRBV4-2 NA few
CASSVATGIDTQYF TGTGCCAGCAGCGTAGCTACAGGGATTGATACGCAGTATTTT TRBJ2-3 TRBV9 NA NA
CASRKTGNGQETQYF TGTGCCAGCAGGAAAACAGGGAATGGGCAAGAGACCCAGTACTTC TRBJ2-5 TRBV7-8 NA NA